The entry below describes one TCR beta chain. The target antigen is unknown. This specimen comes from a study of cytomegalovirus exposure and HLA in healthy donors. In the study overall: The roughly 100 million unique TCR beta sequences, from roughly 180 million T cells, were found by an earlier analysis.

Study outcomes and limitations: What a later analysis showed was that several of the most significant clusters appeared linked to common viral pathogens.

Germline assignment: CDR1 WSHSY and CDR2 SAAADI. The CDR3 runs 14 residues. Trimming cost V 6 bases and J 2 bases, with 14 bases left between them. Amplification used 60 Vbeta primers and 13 Jbeta primers. Clones were sequenced by immunoSEQ multiplex PCR, and TCRdb holds only the in-frame ones, with some missing. This repertoire shows roughly 140,000 clones, 60% to 80% found once; its top ten account for approximately 5.1%. The sequencing sample was made of PBMCs. The clonotype originates from a male donor in good health and CMV-seronegative. The rearrangement joins TRBV10-2 to TRBJ2-7; possible D gene TRBD1, 6 bases. The CDR3: CASRDTGRAYEQYF. The CDR3 coding sequence is TGCGCCAGCAGAGATACAGGGCGTGCCTACGAGCAGTACTTC.